Below are 29 T cell receptor beta chains sequenced from a single sample in a study of cytomegalovirus exposure and HLA in healthy donors. Primers for the PCR totalled 60 Vbeta and 13 Jbeta. Profiled with immunoSEQ multiplex PCR; TCRdb holds only in-frame clones, not every one. Of about 280,000 clones listed, around nine tenths are singletons. Material for sequencing was PBMCs. Receptors originate from a young woman in good health and CMV-seronegative.

This rearrangement joins TRBV18 to TRBJ2-5; no clear D gene. CDR1 is KGHSH and CDR2 is LQKENI in the germline V gene. The CDR3 length is 12 residues. V lost 2 bases and J 5 bases, leaving 6 bases between the germline ends. CDR3 DNA: TGTGCCAGCTCACCAAAGGAGGAGACCCAGTACTTC. Its translation is CASSPKEETQYF.

The V gene is TRBV2, the J gene TRBJ1-6; 8 positions match TRBD1. CDR3 length equals 14 residues. Germline V lookup: CDR1 SNHLY, CDR2 FYNNEI. Trimming at V came to 4 bases and at J to 7 bases, leaving 3 bases not matched to a gene. CDR3 protein: CASSGTGWNSPLHF. CDR3 DNA sequence: TGTGCCAGCAGTGGGACAGGGTGGAATTCACCCCTCCACTTT.

The chain employs TRBV7-2 and TRBJ2-7; 11 bases map to TRBD1. V was clipped by 3 bases and J by 5 bases; unmatched bases: 9. Germline V gives CDR1 SGHTA, CDR2 FQGNSA. The CDR3 contains 16 residues. CDR3 in amino acids: CASSFYRTGGYNEQYF. Here the CDR3 DNA reads TGTGCCAGCAGCTTCTATAGGACAGGGGGCTACAACGAGCAGTACTTC.

The chain joins TRBV5-5 to TRBJ1-1; unclear D gene. V was trimmed by 5 bases and J by 1 base, leaving 12 bases between them. The V gene's germline CDR1 is SGHKS and CDR2 YYEKEE (reference sequence). This CDR3 region has 14 residues. This CDR3 reads CASRPGFGNTEAFF. CDR3 in DNA: TGTGCCAGCAGGCCAGGTTTTGGGAACACTGAAGCTTTCTTT.

V is TRBV5-6 and J is TRBJ1-1; weak D call: TRBD1 (6 bases). Germline assignment: CDR1 SGHDT and CDR2 YYEEEE. With 5 bases removed from V and 0 bases from J, the gap between germline ends came to 14 bases. The CDR3 length is 15 residues. For the CDR3, the DNA is TGTGCCAGCAGTTGGGGGGGGGCTGTGAACACTGAAGCTTTCTTT. This sequence encodes CASSWGGAVNTEAFF.

CDR3 loop: CASGSPPGEAFF. CDR3 coding DNA: TGTGCTAGTGGTTCGCCTCCCGGTGAAGCTTTCTTT. The chain joins TRBV12-5 to TRBJ1-1; D is unclear. Deletions cut 4 bases from V and 7 bases from J, with 10 bases between. CDR1 LGHNT and CDR2 FRNRAP come from the germline V gene. This CDR3 is 12 amino acids long.

The chain joins TRBV7-9 to TRBJ1-5, with D possibly TRBD1 on 5 matching bases. The length of the CDR3 is 14 residues. Trimming removed 5 bases at V and 2 bases at J, with 10 bases between. The germline gives CDR1 SEHNR, CDR2 FQNEAQ (reference sequence). CDR3 in DNA: TGTGCCAGCAGCCTTCTAGGGGGCAATCAGCCCCAGCATTTT. Residues: CASSLLGGNQPQHF.

This clone has only a few counts. This chain joins TRBV5-1 and TRBJ2-2; 8 bases are a match to TRBD1. The length of the CDR3 is 15 residues. The ends lost 5 bases at V and 0 bases at J; junction bases unmatched: 3. CDR1 is SGHRS and CDR2 is YFSETQ in the germline V gene. The CDR3 protein is CASRAGQANTGELFF. As DNA, the CDR3 is TGCGCCAGCAGGGCGGGACAGGCGAACACCGGGGAGCTGTTTTTT.

The V and J genes are TRBV2 and TRBJ2-1; 15 bases map to TRBD2. Per the germline V gene, CDR1 is SNHLY and CDR2 is FYNNEI. The CDR3 is 16 amino acids. Germline trimming cut 4 bases from V and 6 bases from J; bases unmatched to any gene: 4. The CDR3 DNA sequence: TGTGCCAGCAGTGGGACTAGCGGGGGGGAAGCCAATGAGCAGTTCTTC. Translated, it gives CASSGTSGGEANEQFF.

The chain couples TRBV30 to TRBJ1-4, with a tentative D call TRBD1 (6 bases). Germline values: CDR1 GTSNPN, CDR2 SVGIG (reference sequence). V was clipped by 4 bases and J by 4 bases, with 16 bases between them. The CDR3 is 15 residues long. The CDR3 protein is CAWTPGELNNEKLFF. In DNA form, the CDR3 reads TGTGCCTGGACCCCAGGGGAACTGAATAATGAAAAACTGTTTTTT.

This clone was seen a single time. The rearrangement uses TRBV5-1 and TRBJ1-4; TRBD1 aligns across 7 bases. This CDR3 spans 15 amino acids. Per germline, CDR1 SGHRS and CDR2 YFSETQ. With V trimmed by 4 bases and J by 5 bases, 8 bases remained unmatched. The DNA of the CDR3 is TGCGCCAGCAGCCCGCTGACAGGGTTGAATGAAAAACTGTTTTTT. Translating gives CASSPLTGLNEKLFF.

Concerning this clone itself: Other DNA sequences of this sample code for an identical CDR3. CDR3 in amino acids: CASSKDTYNSPLHF. CDR3 in DNA: TGTGCCAGCAGTAAGGACACCTATAATTCACCCCTCCACTTT. This chain joins TRBV6-5 and TRBJ1-6, with a tentative D call TRBD1 (5 bases). The CDR3 is made up of 14 amino acids. V lost 5 bases and J lost 2, with 7 bases in between. Per the germline V gene, CDR1 is MNHEY and CDR2 is SVGAGI.

This clone was observed a single time. V and J are TRBV2 and TRBJ1-2; tentatively, D is TRBD1 (6 bases). The CDR3 consists of 14 residues. CDR1 is SNHLY, CDR2 FYNNEI, per germline. V was pared by 3 bases and J by 9 bases, with 17 bases between. DNA for the CDR3: TGTGCCAGCAGTGAGCGTTGGACAGCTAGGAGCTACACCTTC. This sequence encodes CASSERWTARSYTF.

With respect to this clone: The same CDR3 is also encoded by other DNA sequences in this sample. V is TRBV19 and J is TRBJ1-6; weak D call: TRBD1 (6 bases). V was cut by 6 bases and J by 3 bases, with 6 bases left in between. The CDR3 is 13 amino acids. CDR1 and CDR2 (germline): LNHDA, SQIVND (reference sequence). The CDR3 DNA follows: TGTGCCAGTAGAGGGGGCTATAATTCACCCCTCCACTTT. The encoded protein is CASRGGYNSPLHF.

As concerns this clone: A junction end diverges from the germline sequence, so it may reflect a read error. The rearrangement links TRBV7-9 to TRBJ1-6; the D gene is possibly TRBD1 (5 bases). This CDR3 spans 16 amino acids. The germline V gene has CDR1 SEHNR and CDR2 FQNEAQ (reference sequence). CDR3 sequence reads: CSSYSEGPGDNSPLHF. The CDR3 DNA reads TGTTCCAGCTACTCGGAGGGACCTGGAGATAATTCACCCCTCCACTTT.

This clone was counted a few times. V and J are TRBV5-4 and TRBJ2-1, with TRBD1 matching 7 bases. The germline V gene encodes CDR1 SGHNT and CDR2 YYREEE (reference sequence). This CDR3 has 17 amino acids. V lost 4 bases to trimming and J lost 4 bases; unmatched junction nucleotides: 14. This chain's CDR3 is CASSLHPGQTPYNEQFF. CDR3 DNA: TGTGCCAGCAGCCTTCACCCGGGACAGACTCCTTACAATGAGCAGTTCTTC. The whole variable domain, filled in from reference TRBV5-4 and TRBJ2-1, reads ETGVTQSPTHLIKTRGQQVTLRCSSQSGHNTVSWYQQALGQGPQFIFQYYREEENGRGNFPPRFSGLQFPNYSSELNVNALELDDSALYLCASSLHPGQTPYNEQFFGPGTRLTVL.

The V call is TRBV6-1, the J call TRBJ1-3; unclear D gene. Germline CDR1 and CDR2: MNHNS and SASEGT. V lost 1 base, J lost 4 bases, and 11 bases lay in between. CDR3 length equals 15 residues. The DNA of the CDR3 is TGTGCCAGCAGTGAAGTTGGTGGAGGGGGAAACACCATATATTTT. Translating gives CASSEVGGGGNTIYF.

This clone was detected once. The conserved final phenylalanine or tryptophan is absent from the CDR3, which likely points to a read error. The CDR3 nucleotides read TGTGCCAGTAATGGAGGGATTTCTAGCACAGATACGCAGTATCTT. Translation gives CASNGGISSTDTQYL. This chain uses TRBV19 with TRBJ2-3, with D possibly matching TRBD2 (6 bases). This CDR3 contains 15 residues. From germline, CDR1 is LNHDA and CDR2 SQIVND (reference sequence). Trimming pared 7 bases from V and 0 bases from J, leaving 14 bases between.

This chain joins TRBV2 and TRBJ1-2, with 8 positions matching TRBD1. Germline lookup yields CDR1 SNHLY and CDR2 FYNNEI. V trimming: 10 bases; J trimming: 5 bases; junction bases outside the gene matches: 12. The CDR3 runs 14 residues. CDR3 sequence: CAMNPGTGPYGYTF. The CDR3 coding sequence is TGTGCCATGAATCCCGGGACAGGTCCGTATGGCTACACCTTC.

The rearrangement uses TRBV20-1 and TRBJ1-2; TRBD1 might be the D (5 bases). There are 11 residues in the CDR3. Germline CDR1 reads DFQATT; CDR2 reads SNEGSKA (reference sequence). Trimming stripped 4 bases from V and 8 bases from J, with 11 bases between. CDR3 in amino acids: CSATQGRGYTF. Written as DNA, the CDR3 is TGCAGTGCTACCCAGGGTCGCGGCTACACCTTC.

The J gene is TRBJ2-1, the V gene TRBV6-5, with 10 bases fitting TRBD2. V shed 6 bases and J 10 bases; nucleotides not matched to a gene: 9. CDR1 and CDR2 (germline): MNHEY, SVGAGI. This CDR3 comprises 14 residues. CDR3 DNA sequence: TGTGCCAGCAGCTTAGCGGGGGGTACCCGGGAGCAGTTCTTC. Residues: CASSLAGGTREQFF.

The chain employs TRBV7-7 and TRBJ2-5; 9 bases line up with TRBD2. CDR1 is SSHAT and CDR2 is FNYEAQ in the germline V gene (reference sequence). V trimming: 3 bases; J trimming: 1 base; junction bases outside the gene matches: 6. The CDR3 has 16 amino acids. The CDR3 DNA reads as TGTGCCAGCAGCTTTGGAGGCGGGGGGGCCCAAGAGACCCAGTACTTC. It yields the protein CASSFGGGGAQETQYF.

This chain uses TRBV6-6 with TRBJ2-5; D ambiguous. CDR1 and CDR2 (germline): MNHNY, SVGAGI (reference sequence). The CDR3 totals 16 residues. V lost 2 bases and J 2 bases, leaving 15 bases between the germline ends. The CDR3 protein is CASSYNLSPGQETQYF. CDR3 bases: TGTGCCAGCAGTTACAATTTATCGCCAGGACAAGAGACCCAGTACTTC.

The V gene is TRBV7-9, the J gene TRBJ2-2; D is unclear. Looked up from germline, CDR1 is SEHNR and CDR2 is FQNEAQ (reference sequence). V lost 5 bases and J lost 4, with 8 bases in between. This CDR3 contains 13 residues. The CDR3 bases are TGTGCCAGCAGCCCAACCGGCACCGGGGAGCTGTTTTTT. Amino acid sequence: CASSPTGTGELFF.

This rearrangement joins TRBV4-1 to TRBJ2-5; D remains ambiguous. The J call may be wrong; the DNA end is better matched by TRBJ2-7. This CDR3 region has 14 residues. Germline CDR1 MGHRA, CDR2 YSYEKL. Written as DNA, the CDR3 is TGCGCCAGCAGCCAAGGAGTAGCAACACTCGAGCAGTACTTC. Its translation is CASSQGVATLEQYF.

The chain couples TRBV5-1 to TRBJ2-6; 8 nucleotides line up with TRBD1. CDR3 length equals 15 residues. Germline V gene lookup returns CDR1 SGHRS and CDR2 YFSETQ. Trimming took 3 bases from V and 2 from J; bases not matched to a gene: 1. CDR3 sequence reads: CASSSRGPGANVLTF. As DNA, the CDR3 is TGCGCCAGCAGCTCCAGGGGGCCTGGGGCCAACGTCCTGACTTTC.

As regards this clone: It is likely a read error, because the conserved phenylalanine at the end of the CDR3 is missing. The chain joins TRBV7-9 to TRBJ1-2, with D perhaps TRBD1 (6 bases). V lost 2 bases and J lost 8, with 12 bases in between. This CDR3 region has 13 residues. Per germline, CDR1 SEHNR and CDR2 FQNEAQ (reference sequence). The CDR3 here is CASSLNRADGYTL. The CDR3 DNA is TGTGCCAGCAGCTTAAACAGGGCCGACGGCTACACCCTC.

The chain uses TRBV2 and TRBJ2-7; perhaps TRBD1 as D (6 bases). Deletions cut 4 bases from V and 0 bases from J, with 16 bases between. The CDR3 covers 16 residues. CDR1 and CDR2 from the germline V gene are SNHLY and FYNNEI. This CDR3 is CASSGVLRGFSYEQYF. For the CDR3, the DNA is TGTGCCAGCAGTGGAGTTCTCAGGGGCTTCTCCTACGAGCAGTACTTC.

This chain uses TRBV15 with TRBJ1-2; D possibly corresponds to TRBD1 (6 bases). The V and J ends lost 2 bases and 6 bases respectively, with 16 bases between them. This CDR3 has 15 residues. The germline gives CDR1 LNHNV, CDR2 YYDKDF (reference sequence). The CDR3 loop is CATSRSRDKRDGYTF. The DNA for the CDR3 is TGTGCCACCAGCAGATCACGGGACAAAAGGGATGGCTACACCTTC.